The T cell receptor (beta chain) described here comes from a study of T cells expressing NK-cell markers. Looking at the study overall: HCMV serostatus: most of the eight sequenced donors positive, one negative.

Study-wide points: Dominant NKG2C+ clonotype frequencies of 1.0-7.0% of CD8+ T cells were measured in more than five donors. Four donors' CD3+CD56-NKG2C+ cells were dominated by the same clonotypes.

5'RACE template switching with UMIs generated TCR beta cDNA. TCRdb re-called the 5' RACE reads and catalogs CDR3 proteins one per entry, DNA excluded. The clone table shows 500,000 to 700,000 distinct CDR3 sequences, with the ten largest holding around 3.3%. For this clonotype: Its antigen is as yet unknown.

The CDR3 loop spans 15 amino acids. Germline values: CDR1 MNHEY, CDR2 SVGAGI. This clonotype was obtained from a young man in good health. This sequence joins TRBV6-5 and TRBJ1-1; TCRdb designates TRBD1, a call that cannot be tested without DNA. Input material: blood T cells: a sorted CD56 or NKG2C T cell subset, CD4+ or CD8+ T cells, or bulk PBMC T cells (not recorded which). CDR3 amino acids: CASSFIWGGDAEAFF.